The rows below give T cell receptor beta chains drawn from one sample of a study of beta chain features in type 1 diabetes. The data were produced by immunoSEQ multiplex PCR, yet TCRdb's version contains in-frame clones alone and is incomplete. The table has about 160,000 clones, about 10% seen once. Sample: central memory CD4+ T cells from blood. These TCRs come from a woman in her 30s with type 1 diabetes. Each CDR3 is given with its conserved first and last residue. Fields, in order: J gene, CDR3 length, V gene, CDR3 protein.

TRBJ2-1,14,TRBV6-5,CASSAQGPNNEQFF
TRBJ1-5,17,TRBV28,CASSFTPTGGGNQPQHF
TRBJ1-2,13,TRBV18,CASQDRGEWGYTF
TRBJ1-5,14,TRBV18,CASSPSGNNQPQHF
TRBJ2-7,16,TRBV7-2,CASSAASGTQTYEQYF
TRBJ2-5,13,TRBV2,CAIGRDRQETQYF
TRBJ1-2,13,TRBV5-4,CASSSDSLYGYTF
TRBJ1-2,15,TRBV28,CASSLGQGDIYGYTF
TRBJ2-7,13,TRBV2,CASSARDGYEQYF
TRBJ2-5,14,TRBV18,CASSPGTTQETQYF
TRBJ1-2,17,TRBV27,CASSLPGTGGASRGYTF
TRBJ2-1,13,TRBV5-1,CASSLQGGNEQFF
TRBJ2-5,15,TRBV11-3,CASSLSGAAGETQYF
TRBJ2-5,14,TRBV9,CASSEALADREQYF
TRBJ1-2,13,TRBV4-1,CASSSTGKGGYTF
TRBJ1-2,16,TRBV5-1,CASSLGDRALDYGYTF
TRBJ2-5,15,TRBV2,CASSGGTSGTGTQYF
TRBJ1-5,12,TRBV6-6,CASMSFNQPQHF
TRBJ2-7,15,TRBV4-1,CASSQVSGTTYEQYF
TRBJ1-6,13,TRBV29-1,CSVKPGPGEPLHF
TRBJ2-1,17,TRBV2,CASSGKLAGRSYNEQFF
TRBJ1-2,16,TRBV10-2,CASSEDGTVNNYGYTF
TRBJ1-5,13,TRBV4-1,CASSQGGHQPQHF
TRBJ2-7,13,TRBV19,CASSLQGDYEQYF
TRBJ2-7,15,TRBV29-1,CSVGGGGFLRYEQYF
TRBJ1-2,13,TRBV28,CASSFRPNYGYTF
TRBJ2-7,15,TRBV5-1,CASSLSSGVFYEQYF
TRBJ2-4,10,TRBV7-9,CSTQANIQYF
TRBJ2-5,15,TRBV2,CASSGGVSSQRTQYF
TRBJ1-5,13,TRBV2,CASMGGGRQPQHF
TRBJ2-5,13,TRBV18,CASSPGAQETQYF
TRBJ1-4,16,TRBV13,CASSAGGGVTNEKLFF
TRBJ2-1,17,TRBV18,CASSPFPGQGASSEQFF
TRBJ1-2,14,TRBV18,CASSPTIEAYGYTF
TRBJ2-5,15,TRBV11-2,CASSVDRVVGETQYF
TRBJ2-7,13,TRBV5-4,CASSMDSTYEQYF
TRBJ2-7,16,TRBV5-1,CASSLARGQGSNEQYF
TRBJ1-5,14,TRBV10-2,CASTKAAGNQPQHF
TRBJ1-3,10,TRBV29-1,CSVGSDTIYF
TRBJ1-5,15,TRBV7-8,CASSLQGNGNQPQHF
TRBJ2-5,15,TRBV11-3,CASSLGSLAGETQYF
TRBJ1-2,15,TRBV7-9,CASSPAVVSHNGYTF